This is a list of T cell receptor beta chains from one sample in a study of CDR3 diversity in severe acne. TCRdb re-called the PCR reads with MiXCR, one entry per CDR3 protein. The profile shows about 76,000 distinct CDR3 sequences, 45% to 60% of them singletons. Sequenced material: blood. These receptors originate from a male donor in good health, without acne. Each CDR3 is given with its conserved first and last residue. Each record gives: clone size, J gene, V gene, D gene, CDR3 DNA, CDR3 protein. A D gene is named only where the DNA matches it firmly. Rows may omit the clone size; those that give it use once, few, many or a size class.

>-|TRBJ1-1|TRBV7-9|-
TGTGCCAGCAGCTTAGTAACGGGGCCCACTGAAGCTTTCTTT
CASSLVTGPTEAFF
>-|TRBJ1-3|TRBV20-1|-
TGCAGTGCTAGAGCCCCAGCAATCTCTGGAAACGCCATATATTTT
CSARAPAISGNAIYF
>few|TRBJ2-7|TRBV2|-
TGTGCCAGCAGTGAGGCTGGCCCTCCAATGGGGCAGTACTTC
CASSEAGPPMGQYF
>few|TRBJ1-1|TRBV9|-
TGTGCCAGCAGCGTAGAGGGCTATCTTGGCACTGAAGCTTTCTTT
CASSVEGYLGTEAFF
>few|TRBJ1-5|TRBV7-2|-
TGTGCCAGCAGCTTAGGGACCGGGAGTCAGCCCCAGCATTTT
CASSLGTGSQPQHF
>-|TRBJ2-7|TRBV9|TRBD2
TGTGCCAGCAGCGCGCCGGGACTAGCGTCGGAGCAGTACTTC
CASSAPGLASEQYF
>-|TRBJ1-1|TRBV2|TRBD1
TGTGCCAGCAGTGAACTGGACAGGGGACTGAACACTGAAGCTTTCTTT
CASSELDRGLNTEAFF
>many|TRBJ2-6|TRBV2|-
TGTGCCAGCAGCCCTGGCACCGCTGGGGCCAACGTCCTGACTTTC
CASSPGTAGANVLTF
>many|TRBJ1-1|TRBV6-6|-
TGTGCCACCCAGACTAGGGTCGGGCTGAACACTGAAGCTTTCTTT
CATQTRVGLNTEAFF
>-|TRBJ1-4|TRBV5-1|TRBD1
TGCGCCAGCAGCTTGGAACAGGGGGGCCACTCCAATGAAAAACTGTTTTTT
CASSLEQGGHSNEKLFF
>few|TRBJ1-2|TRBV7-6|-
TGTGCCAGCAGCTCAGAAGGGGGTTGGGATAACTATGGCTACACCTTC
CASSSEGGWDNYGYTF
>once|TRBJ2-6|TRBV4-1|TRBD1
TGCGCCAGCAGCCATCCTGACAGGGCGGGGGCCAACGTCCTGACTTTC
CASSHPDRAGANVLTF
>-|TRBJ1-2|TRBV25-1|-
TGTGCCAGCAGTGAAGGGGGCTGGGGGCTTAACTATGGCTACACCTTC
CASSEGGWGLNYGYTF
>-|TRBJ1-5|TRBV24-1|TRBD1
TGTGCCACCAGTGACTCCCCCGGGACAGAACTACAGCATTTT
CATSDSPGTELQHF
>-|TRBJ1-2|TRBV29-1|TRBD1
TGCAGCGTTGATCTCCTATCCGGGACAGCCTCTTACTATGGCTACACCTTC
CSVDLLSGTASYYGYTF
>-|TRBJ1-1|TRBV7-3|-
TGTGCCAGCAGCGCCCTTACGCGGGCGTCGCACTTGTTT
CASSALTRASHLF
>-|TRBJ1-1|TRBV20-1|TRBD1
TGCAGTGCTAGCGTGGGACAGGGGGCCGCTTTCTTT
CSASVGQGAAFF
>few|TRBJ1-1|TRBV5-1|-
TGCGCCAGCAGCCCGCAGGTGTCGAACGCTGAAGCTTTCTTT
CASSPQVSNAEAFF
>-|TRBJ1-1|TRBV7-2|-
TGTGCCAGCAGCTGGGGGCCGGACACTGAAGCTTTCTTT
CASSWGPDTEAFF
>-|TRBJ1-5|TRBV5-5|TRBD1
TGTGCCAGCAGCCCTCGTGGAGGGGGCACGAATCAGCCCCAGCATTTT
CASSPRGGGTNQPQHF
>many|TRBJ1-1|TRBV27|-
TGTGCCAGCAGTTTAAATATCCCAAACACTGAAGCTTTCTTT
CASSLNIPNTEAFF
>-|TRBJ1-6|TRBV24-1|TRBD1
TGTGCCACCAGTGATGGACAGGTTCGCGGATCACCCCTCCACTTT
CATSDGQVRGSPLHF
>-|TRBJ2-7|TRBV2|-
TGTGCCAGCAGTGCGGCGGGGTACGAGCAGTACTTC
CASSAAGYEQYF
>-|TRBJ2-1|TRBV29-1|-
TGCAGCGTTCGTTCGCGGAACTCCTATGAGCAGTTCTTC
CSVRSRNSYEQFF
>-|TRBJ2-2|TRBV19|TRBD2
TGTGCCAGTAGTGCTAGCGCGGGACTAGCGTTCGCGAACACCGGGGAGCCGTTTTTT
CASSASAGLAFANTGEPFF
>many|TRBJ2-3|TRBV4-1|TRBD2
TGCGCCAGCAGCCAAGATGGCCCCCTCGGACTAGTGGATACGCAGTATTTT
CASSQDGPLGLVDTQYF
>-|TRBJ2-7|TRBV20-1|TRBD1
TGCAGTGCTAGGGCCGGGACAGGGGCCTACGAGCAGTACTTC
CSARAGTGAYEQYF
>many|TRBJ1-2|TRBV29-1|TRBD1
TGCAGCGTGGCAGCTTGGACAGGAAACGATGGCTACACCTTC
CSVAAWTGNDGYTF
>-|TRBJ1-1|TRBV6-1|TRBD1
TGTGCCGCACCCCGGGACAGGTTCGACACTGAAGCTTTCTTT
CAAPRDRFDTEAFF
>-|TRBJ1-1|TRBV7-3|-
TGTGCCAGCAGCCCCTATGGGGCAGGGAGCAACACTGAAGCTTTCTTT
CASSPYGAGSNTEAFF
>-|TRBJ2-3|TRBV20-1|TRBD2
TGCAGTGCTAGAGATGGGACTAGCGGGAGTAGCACAGATACGCAGTATTTT
CSARDGTSGSSTDTQYF
>few|TRBJ1-1|TRBV2|-
TGTGCCAGGAGGCAGGGTGCGACGACTGAAGCTTTCTTT
CARRQGATTEAFF
>-|TRBJ2-7|TRBV7-8|-
TGTGCCAGCAGCCCCCGTGGGGCCTCCGGCGGCGAGCAGTACTTC
CASSPRGASGGEQYF
>medium-sized|TRBJ2-1|TRBV24-1|-
TGTGCCACCAGTGATAACCAGGGGAATGAGCAGTTCTTC
CATSDNQGNEQFF
>many|TRBJ1-4|TRBV6-6|-
TGTGCCAGCTGCCGCTGGGGTTTAAATGAAAAACTGTTTTTT
CASCRWGLNEKLFF
>-|TRBJ2-1|TRBV30|TRBD1
TGTGCCAGCAGCCGGGGGGACAGGGCCTACAGTGAGCAGTTCTTC
CASSRGDRAYSEQFF
>few|TRBJ1-5|TRBV7-2|-
TGTGCCAGCAGCGACCAGGGAAATCAGCCGCAGCATTTT
CASSDQGNQPQHF
>-|TRBJ1-1|TRBV7-9|-
TGTGCCAGCAGCTTATCATCCGGGGGGCTTGAAGCTTTCTTT
CASSLSSGGLEAFF
>-|TRBJ2-1|TRBV6-6|TRBD1
TGTGCCAGCAGTTACGGGGGACAGGGGGCGAATGAGCGGTTCTTC
CASSYGGQGANERFF
>-|TRBJ2-7|TRBV7-3|-
TGTGCCAGCAGCTTACTCAGTCCTGGCGAGCAGTACTTC
CASSLLSPGEQYF
>few|TRBJ2-7|TRBV2|-
TGTGCCAGCAACCGGGCAGGCGAGCAGTACTTC
CASNRAGEQYF
>-|TRBJ2-1|TRBV10-3|TRBD2
TGTGCCATCAGTGAATCCCGGACTAGCGGGGGGGCGGGTGAGCAGTTCTTC
CAISESRTSGGAGEQFF
>-|TRBJ1-2|TRBV2|-
TGTGCCAGCAGGAACCGGGCCACTAACTATGGCTACACCTTC
CASRNRATNYGYTF